The next 8 T cell receptor beta chains were all read from a single sample in a study of metastatic and nonmetastatic thyroid tumors. MiXCR was used by TCRdb to re-call the PCR reads. Of some 27,000 clones listed, about 22% are singletons. Patients had received no treatment of any kind before thyroid surgery. Sample: blood. The receptors shown here come from a female donor with papillary thyroid cancer or a benign thyroid nodule (not recorded which). Some clones in this sample may be carry-over from other donors' samples.

This chain uses TRBV11-1 with TRBJ2-1; 9 bases line up with TRBD1. The CDR3 has 16 amino acids. Germline values: CDR1 SGHAT, CDR2 FQDESV (reference sequence). The V and J ends lost 6 bases and 2 bases, in that order; junction bases with no gene match: 8. The DNA for the CDR3 is TGTGCCAGCAGTATTACAGGGGGCAGCACCTACAATGAGCAGTTCTTC. It translates to CASSITGGSTYNEQFF.

This clone was recorded once. Because it lacks the conserved phenylalanine or tryptophan at the end, this CDR3 is likely a read error. This chain links TRBV15 with TRBJ2-7; perhaps D is TRBD1 or TRBD2 (5 bases each). Germline CDR1 and CDR2: LNHNV and YYDKDF (reference sequence). This CDR3 spans 12 amino acids. Trimming took off 6 bases at V and 4 bases at J, with 10 bases between the two ends. The CDR3 bases are TGTGCCACCAGGGGACGTGATTACGAGCAGTACTGC. Protein sequence: CATRGRDYEQYC.

This clone was seen at least ten times. The V call is TRBV18, the J call TRBJ1-6, with D possibly TRBD1 on 5 matching bases. The CDR3 has 15 amino acids. The germline CDR1 and CDR2 sequences are KGHSH and LQKENI. Trimming removed 3 bases from V and 5 bases from J, with 11 bases in between. The DNA of the CDR3 is TGTGCCAGCTCACCGGGAGGGGTTCATAATTCACCCCTCCACTTT. This encodes CASSPGGVHNSPLHF.

By frequency in the sample, this clone is medium-sized. V is TRBV5-1 and J is TRBJ2-7; D ambiguous. This CDR3 is built from 17 residues. The V gene lost 2 bases and the J gene lost 5 bases, with 23 bases spanning the gap. From germline, CDR1 is SGHRS and CDR2 YFSETQ. The CDR3 reads CASSLRAVDRRPHEQYF. CDR3 bases: TGCGCCAGCAGCTTACGCGCAGTGGATCGTCGGCCCCACGAGCAGTACTTC.

In this sample, this clone is medium-sized. The chain carries TRBV6-1 and TRBJ1-2; D remains ambiguous. The CDR3 has 13 residues. CDR1 and CDR2 from the germline V gene are MNHNS and SASEGT. The V and J ends lost 4 bases and 3 bases respectively, with 9 bases between them. The CDR3 loop reads CASSVAVDYGYTF. As DNA, the CDR3 is TGTGCCAGCAGTGTAGCAGTAGACTATGGCTACACCTTC.

This clone counts as medium-sized. The chain links TRBV6-5 to TRBJ1-1, with TRBD1 as a possible D gene (6 bases). The CDR3 contains 15 residues. Looked up from germline, CDR1 is MNHEY and CDR2 is SVGAGI. V was pared by 0 bases and J by 5 bases, with 13 bases between. CDR3 sequence: CASSYSGTGATEAFF. CDR3 bases: TGTGCCAGCAGTTACTCGGGGACGGGGGCGACTGAAGCTTTCTTT.

This clone has at least ten counts. The gene calls are TRBV19 and TRBJ2-2; 7 bases align to TRBD1. Germline values: CDR1 LNHDA, CDR2 SQIVND (reference sequence). V dropped 11 bases and J dropped 5; count of bases not matched to a gene: 14. This CDR3 spans 15 amino acids. CDR3 region: CACRSTGTETGELFF. DNA for the CDR3: TGTGCCTGTCGGTCTACCGGGACAGAAACCGGGGAGCTGTTTTTT.

In the case of this clone: The conserved final phenylalanine or tryptophan is absent from the CDR3, which likely points to a read error. The rearrangement links TRBV11-1 to TRBJ2-3; 8 bases map to TRBD1. Per the germline V gene, CDR1 is SGHAT and CDR2 is FQDESV (reference sequence). The CDR3 contains 15 residues. CDR3 sequence reads: CASSSGQADTDKQYI. Here the CDR3 DNA reads TGTGCCAGCAGTTCGGGACAGGCGGACACAGATAAGCAGTATATT.